This T cell receptor (beta chain) was sequenced in a study of CD8 T cells in ankylosing spondylitis. Findings and caveats of the study: Reportedly, disease-linked clones are significantly enriched in ankylosing spondylitis patients' matched synovial fluid. Ankylosing spondylitis blood appeared to carry a characteristic TCR beta motif of roughly 8 highly homologous variants. Those disease-linked clones were CD8+; they were also relatively rare in peripheral blood.

Germline CDR1 is DFQATT and CDR2 is SNEGSKA (reference sequence). Trimming at V came to 1 base and at J to 0 bases, leaving 9 bases not matched to a gene. The CDR3 is 16 amino acids. In this sample, this clonotype turned up a few times. Its matching antigen is unknown. Molecular-barcoded quantitative 5'-RACE produced these TCR beta libraries. TCRdb redid the calling of the 5' RACE reads with MiXCR, one entry per CDR3 protein. The sample consists of 500,000 to 550,000 distinct CDR3 sequences, roughly 13% of them appearing once. Sequenced: blood, either unsorted or a sorted T cell fraction (not recorded which). The genes are TRBV20-1 and TRBJ2-7, with 7 bases matching TRBD2. The source of this sequence is a male donor with ankylosing spondylitis. The CDR3 DNA is TGCAGTGCTAGAGGGGGGGGTGGGAGAAGCTCCTACGAGCAGTACTTC. The encoded protein is CSARGGGGRSSYEQYF.